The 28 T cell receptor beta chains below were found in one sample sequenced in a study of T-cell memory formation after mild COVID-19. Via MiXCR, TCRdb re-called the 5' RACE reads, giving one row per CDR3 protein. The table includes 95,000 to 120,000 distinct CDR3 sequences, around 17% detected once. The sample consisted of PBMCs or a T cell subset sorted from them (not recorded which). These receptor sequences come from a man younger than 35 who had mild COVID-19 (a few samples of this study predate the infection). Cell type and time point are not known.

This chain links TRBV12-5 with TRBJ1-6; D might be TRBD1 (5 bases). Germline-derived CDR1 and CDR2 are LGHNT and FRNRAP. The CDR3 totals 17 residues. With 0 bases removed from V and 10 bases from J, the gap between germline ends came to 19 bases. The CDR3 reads CASGLVLSPGPQSPLHF. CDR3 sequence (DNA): TGTGCTAGTGGTTTGGTACTTTCCCCGGGGCCTCAATCACCCCTCCACTTT.

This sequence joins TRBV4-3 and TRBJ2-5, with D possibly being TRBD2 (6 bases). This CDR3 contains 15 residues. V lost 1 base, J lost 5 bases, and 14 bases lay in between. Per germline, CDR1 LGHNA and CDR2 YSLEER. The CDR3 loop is CASSQGHSGAETQYF. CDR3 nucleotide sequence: TGCGCCAGCAGCCAAGGACATAGCGGTGCGGAGACCCAGTACTTC.

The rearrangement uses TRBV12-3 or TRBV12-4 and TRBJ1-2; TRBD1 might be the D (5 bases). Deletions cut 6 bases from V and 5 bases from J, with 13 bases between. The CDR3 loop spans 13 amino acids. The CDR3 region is CASSAGRFYGYTF. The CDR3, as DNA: TGTGCCAGCAGCGCGGGGCGTTTTTATGGCTACACCTTC.

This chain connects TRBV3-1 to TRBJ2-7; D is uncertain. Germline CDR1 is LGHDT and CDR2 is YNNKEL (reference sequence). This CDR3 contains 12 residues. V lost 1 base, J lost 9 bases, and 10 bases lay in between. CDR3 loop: CASSQAFERQYF. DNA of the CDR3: TGTGCCAGCAGCCAAGCATTCGAGCGGCAGTACTTC.

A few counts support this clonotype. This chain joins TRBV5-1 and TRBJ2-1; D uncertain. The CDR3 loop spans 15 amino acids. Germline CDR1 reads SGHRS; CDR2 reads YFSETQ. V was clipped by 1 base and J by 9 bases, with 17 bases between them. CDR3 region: CASSLSQGPLVEQFF. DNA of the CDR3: TGCGCCAGCAGCTTGTCGCAAGGCCCCCTGGTTGAGCAGTTCTTC.

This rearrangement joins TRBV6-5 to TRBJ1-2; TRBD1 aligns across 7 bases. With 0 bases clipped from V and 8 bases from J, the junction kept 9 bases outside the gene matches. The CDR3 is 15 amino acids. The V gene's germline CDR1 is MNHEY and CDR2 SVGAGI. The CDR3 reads CASSYSASGGRGYTF. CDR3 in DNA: TGTGCCAGCAGTTACTCGGCGTCAGGGGGACGGGGCTACACCTTC.

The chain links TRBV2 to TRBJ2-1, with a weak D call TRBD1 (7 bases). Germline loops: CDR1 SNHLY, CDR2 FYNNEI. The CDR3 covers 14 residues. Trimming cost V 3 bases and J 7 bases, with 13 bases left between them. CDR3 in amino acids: CASSEEGALNEQFF. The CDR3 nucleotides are TGTGCCAGCAGTGAGGAGGGGGCCCTAAATGAGCAGTTCTTC.

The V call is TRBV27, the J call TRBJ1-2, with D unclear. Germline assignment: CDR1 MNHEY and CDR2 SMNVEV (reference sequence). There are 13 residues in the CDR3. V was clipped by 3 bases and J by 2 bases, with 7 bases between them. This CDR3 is CASSFTLNYGYTF. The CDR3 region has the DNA TGTGCCAGCAGTTTTACCCTCAACTATGGCTACACCTTC.

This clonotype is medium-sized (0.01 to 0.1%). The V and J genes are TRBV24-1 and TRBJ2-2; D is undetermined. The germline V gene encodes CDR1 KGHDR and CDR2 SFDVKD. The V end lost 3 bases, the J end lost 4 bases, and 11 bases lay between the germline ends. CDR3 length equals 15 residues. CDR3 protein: CATSDRTEPTGELFF. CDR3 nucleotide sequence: TGTGCCACCAGTGATAGGACCGAACCCACCGGGGAGCTGTTTTTT.

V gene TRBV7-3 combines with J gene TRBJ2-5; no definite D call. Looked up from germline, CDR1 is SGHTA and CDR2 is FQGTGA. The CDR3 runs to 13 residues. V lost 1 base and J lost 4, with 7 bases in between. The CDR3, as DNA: TGTGCCAGCAGCTTAAGTCGCTCAGAGACCCAGTACTTC. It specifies CASSLSRSETQYF.

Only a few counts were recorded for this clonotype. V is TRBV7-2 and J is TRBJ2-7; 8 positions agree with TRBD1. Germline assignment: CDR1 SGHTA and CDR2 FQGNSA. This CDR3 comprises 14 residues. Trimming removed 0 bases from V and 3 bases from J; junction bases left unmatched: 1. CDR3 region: CASSLAGQGYEQYV. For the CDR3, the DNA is TGTGCCAGCAGCTTAGCCGGACAGGGCTACGAGCAGTACGTC.

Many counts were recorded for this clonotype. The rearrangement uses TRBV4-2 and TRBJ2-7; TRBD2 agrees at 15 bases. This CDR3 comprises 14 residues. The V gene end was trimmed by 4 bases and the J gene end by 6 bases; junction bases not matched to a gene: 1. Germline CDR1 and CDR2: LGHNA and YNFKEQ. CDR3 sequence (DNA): TGTGCCAGCAGCCCGGGACTAGCGGGGGGCGAGCAGTACTTC. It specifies CASSPGLAGGEQYF.

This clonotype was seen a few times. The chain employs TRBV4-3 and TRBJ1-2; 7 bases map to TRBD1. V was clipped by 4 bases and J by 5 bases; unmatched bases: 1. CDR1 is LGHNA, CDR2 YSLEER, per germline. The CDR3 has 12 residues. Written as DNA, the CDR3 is TGCGCCAGCAGCCGACAGGGTTATGGCTACACCTTC. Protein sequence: CASSRQGYGYTF.

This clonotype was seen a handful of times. CDR3 nucleotides: TGTGCCAGCAGTGGACAGGGCCAGACCCAGTACTTC. Its protein is CASSGQGQTQYF. The J gene is TRBJ2-5, the V gene TRBV6-5; 8 nucleotides match TRBD1. Unmatched junction bases numbered 2, after V lost 5 bases and J lost 6 bases. In germline, CDR1 is MNHEY, CDR2 SVGAGI. The CDR3 spans 12 residues.

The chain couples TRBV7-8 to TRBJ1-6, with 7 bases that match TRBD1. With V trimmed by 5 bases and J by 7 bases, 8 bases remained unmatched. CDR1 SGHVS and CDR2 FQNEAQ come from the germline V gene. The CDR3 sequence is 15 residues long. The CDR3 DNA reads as TGTGCCAGCAGCACCCGGACAGGCCAAAATTCACCCCTCCACTTT. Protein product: CASSTRTGQNSPLHF.

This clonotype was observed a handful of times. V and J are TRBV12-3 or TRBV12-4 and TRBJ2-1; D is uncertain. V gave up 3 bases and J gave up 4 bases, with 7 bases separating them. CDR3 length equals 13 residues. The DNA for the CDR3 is TGTGCCAGCAGTTTTATCTATTACAATGAGCAGTTCTTC. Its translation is CASSFIYYNEQFF.

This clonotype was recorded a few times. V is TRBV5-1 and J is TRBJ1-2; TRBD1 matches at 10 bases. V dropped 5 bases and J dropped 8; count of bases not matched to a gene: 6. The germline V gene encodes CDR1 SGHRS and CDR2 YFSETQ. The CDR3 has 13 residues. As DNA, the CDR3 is TGCGCCAGCAGTTCCGGGACAGGGGACGGCTACACCTTC. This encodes CASSSGTGDGYTF.

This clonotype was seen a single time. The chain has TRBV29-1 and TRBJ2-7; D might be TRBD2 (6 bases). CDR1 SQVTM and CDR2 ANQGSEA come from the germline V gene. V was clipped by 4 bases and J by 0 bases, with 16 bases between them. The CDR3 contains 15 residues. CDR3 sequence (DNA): TGCAGCGTTGCTGTGGGGGACTCAAGCTCCTACGAGCAGTACTTC. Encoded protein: CSVAVGDSSSYEQYF.

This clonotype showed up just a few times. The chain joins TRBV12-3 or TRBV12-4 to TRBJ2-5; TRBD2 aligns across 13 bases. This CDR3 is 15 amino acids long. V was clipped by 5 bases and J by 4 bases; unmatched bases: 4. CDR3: CASSETSGGAETQYF. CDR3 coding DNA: TGTGCCAGCAGTGAAACTAGCGGGGGGGCAGAGACCCAGTACTTC.

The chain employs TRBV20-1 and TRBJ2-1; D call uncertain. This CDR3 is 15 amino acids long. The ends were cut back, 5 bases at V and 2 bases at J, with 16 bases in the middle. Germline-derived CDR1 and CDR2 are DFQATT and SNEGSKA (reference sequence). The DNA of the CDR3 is TGCAGTGCTCAACTCCTCCACATCGCCTACAATGAGCAGTTCTTC. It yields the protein CSAQLLHIAYNEQFF.

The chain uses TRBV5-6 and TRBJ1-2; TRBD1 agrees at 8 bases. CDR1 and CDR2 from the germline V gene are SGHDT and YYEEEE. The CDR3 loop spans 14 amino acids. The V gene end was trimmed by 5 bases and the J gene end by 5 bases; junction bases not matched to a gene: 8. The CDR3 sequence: CASRGTGAGYGYTF. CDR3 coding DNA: TGTGCCAGCAGGGGGACAGGTGCAGGATATGGCTACACCTTC.

The CDR3 region is CSARDPQRGQETQYF. The CDR3 DNA is TGCAGTGCTAGAGATCCCCAGAGGGGGCAAGAGACCCAGTACTTC. J is TRBJ2-5 and V is TRBV20-1, with a tentative D call TRBD1 (6 bases). The germline V and J ends were trimmed by 0 bases and 2 bases, with 13 bases remaining between them. Germline CDR1 is DFQATT and CDR2 is SNEGSKA (reference sequence). This CDR3 is 15 amino acids long.

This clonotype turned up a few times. The CDR3 DNA sequence: TGTGCCAGCAGCCCTGGACGGAGCTCTGGGGCCAACGTCCTGACTTTC. Translating gives CASSPGRSSGANVLTF. The gene calls are TRBV9 and TRBJ2-6; D not certain. CDR3 length: 16 residues. Trimming removed 4 bases from V and 0 bases from J, with 11 bases in between. The germline V gene encodes CDR1 SGDLS and CDR2 YYNGEE.

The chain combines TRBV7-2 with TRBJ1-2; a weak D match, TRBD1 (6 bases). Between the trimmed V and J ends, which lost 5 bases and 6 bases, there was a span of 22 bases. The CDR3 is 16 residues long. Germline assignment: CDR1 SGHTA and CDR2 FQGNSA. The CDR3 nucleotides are TGTGCCAGCAGCCTAGGGCGGCGGGGGCCGAGGCATGGCTACACCTTC. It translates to CASSLGRRGPRHGYTF.

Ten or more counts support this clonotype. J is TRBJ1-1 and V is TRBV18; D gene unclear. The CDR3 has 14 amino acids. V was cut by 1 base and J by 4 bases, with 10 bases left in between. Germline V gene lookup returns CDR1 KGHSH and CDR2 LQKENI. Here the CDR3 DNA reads TGTGCCAGCTCACCACTTTCGGACCTCACTGAAGCTTTCTTT. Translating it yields CASSPLSDLTEAFF.

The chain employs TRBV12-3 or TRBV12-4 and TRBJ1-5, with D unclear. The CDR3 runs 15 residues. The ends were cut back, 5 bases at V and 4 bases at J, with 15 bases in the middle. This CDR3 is CASSPPEWANQPQHF. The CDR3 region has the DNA TGTGCCAGCAGTCCACCCGAGTGGGCAAATCAGCCCCAGCATTTT.

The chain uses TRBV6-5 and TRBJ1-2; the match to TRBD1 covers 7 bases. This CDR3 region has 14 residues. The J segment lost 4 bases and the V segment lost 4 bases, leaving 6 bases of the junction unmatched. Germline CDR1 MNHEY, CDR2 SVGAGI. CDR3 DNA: TGTGCCAGCAGTTTCTTACGGGACAGCTATGGCTACACCTTC. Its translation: CASSFLRDSYGYTF.

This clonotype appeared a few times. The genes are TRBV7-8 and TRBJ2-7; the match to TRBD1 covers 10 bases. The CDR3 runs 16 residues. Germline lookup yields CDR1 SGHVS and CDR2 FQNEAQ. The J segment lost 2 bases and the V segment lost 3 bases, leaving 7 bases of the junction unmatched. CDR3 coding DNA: TGTGCCAGCAGCTTTCTCCCGGGACAGGGGACCTACGAGCAGTACTTC. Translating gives CASSFLPGQGTYEQYF.